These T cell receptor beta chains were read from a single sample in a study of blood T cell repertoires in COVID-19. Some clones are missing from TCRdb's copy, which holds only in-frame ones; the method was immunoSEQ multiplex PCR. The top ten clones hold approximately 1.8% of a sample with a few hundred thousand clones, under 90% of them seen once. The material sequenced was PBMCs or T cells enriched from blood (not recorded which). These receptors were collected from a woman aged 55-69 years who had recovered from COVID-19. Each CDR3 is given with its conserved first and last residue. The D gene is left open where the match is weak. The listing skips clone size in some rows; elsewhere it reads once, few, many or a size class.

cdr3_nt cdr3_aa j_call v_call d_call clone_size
TGTGCCAGCAGTGACCTGGACAGACAAGAGACCCAGTACTTC CASSDLDRQETQYF TRBJ2-5 TRBV6-1 NA NA
TGTGCCAGCAAAACAGGGGGCGCAGGCACTGAAGCTTTCTTT CASKTGGAGTEAFF TRBJ1-1 TRBV2 TRBD1 NA
TGTGCCAGCAGCTTAGCTACTAGCGGGGGAGTAAATACGCAGTATTTT CASSLATSGGVNTQYF TRBJ2-3 TRBV11-2 TRBD2 NA
TGCGCCAGCAGCTTGGGAACAAGTGTCACTGAAGCTTTCTTT CASSLGTSVTEAFF TRBJ1-1 TRBV5-1 NA NA
TGTGCCTGGAGTTGGCTAGGTGGCGAGCAGTACTTC CAWSWLGGEQYF TRBJ2-7 TRBV30 NA NA
TGCGCCAGCAGTGAGTCGTTAGGACAGATTTCACCGCAAGAGACCCAGTACTTC CASSESLGQISPQETQYF TRBJ2-5 TRBV10-1 NA NA
TGCGCCAGCAGCCAGTCGAGACAGTCGAACACCGGGGAGCTGTTTTTT CASSQSRQSNTGELFF TRBJ2-2 TRBV4-1 NA NA
TGTGCCAGCAGCCCCGGCTCCGGGGGTGAGCAGTACTTC CASSPGSGGEQYF TRBJ2-7 TRBV6-5 NA NA
TGTGCCACCAGCAGAGATCCGGGGAAGCACACTGAAGCTTTCTTT CATSRDPGKHTEAFF TRBJ1-1 TRBV15 NA NA
TGTGCCACCCTGGGACAGAACACCGGGGAGCTGTTTTTT CATLGQNTGELFF TRBJ2-2 TRBV25-1 NA NA
TGTGCCACCAGCAGATCCCAGGGGGCGAGCTCCTACGAGCAGTACTTC CATSRSQGASSYEQYF TRBJ2-7 TRBV15 TRBD1 NA
TGTGCCAGCAGTGAACGAGCGGATGGCTACACCTTC CASSERADGYTF TRBJ1-2 TRBV2 NA NA
TGTGCCAGCGCCCCTAGGTCCACCGGGGAGCTGTTTTTT CASAPRSTGELFF TRBJ2-2 TRBV3-1/TRBV3-2 NA NA
TGTGCCAGCAGTTTGGAGGCAACCTACAATGAGCAGTTCTTC CASSLEATYNEQFF TRBJ2-1 TRBV25-1 NA NA
TGCGCCAGCAGCTTGACGGGGTCTGAAGCTTTCTTT CASSLTGSEAFF TRBJ1-1 TRBV5-1 NA NA
TGTGCCAGCAGCTTGTACGGGGGTGACGGAGAGACCCAGTACTTC CASSLYGGDGETQYF TRBJ2-5 TRBV5-5 NA NA
TGTGCAAGTCGCTTAGTAGGAGGGACGGAGAGGTACTTC CASRLVGGTERYF TRBJ2-7 TRBV12-2 NA NA
TGTGCCAGCAGTTTAGACTGGACAGGGGGCAGCTATGGCTACACCTTC CASSLDWTGGSYGYTF TRBJ1-2 TRBV27 TRBD1 once
TGTGCCAGCAGTTTAGGGGGGAGGCCCTACGAGCAGTACTTC CASSLGGRPYEQYF TRBJ2-7 TRBV28 NA NA
TGTGCCACCAGTGATTCTGGGAGGGGGGACACTGAAGCTTTCTTT CATSDSGRGDTEAFF TRBJ1-1 TRBV24-1 NA NA
TGTGCCAGCAGTGACGGGGCGGCGCCCAGGGGAGCTTTCTTT CASSDGAAPRGAFF TRBJ1-1 TRBV6-2/TRBV6-3 NA NA
TGTGCCAGCAGTTTAATGGCTGGGGGCAATGAGCAGTACTTC CASSLMAGGNEQYF TRBJ2-7 TRBV28 NA NA
TGTGCCAGCAGCTTTGAGCAAGTTGAGCAGTTCTTC CASSFEQVEQFF TRBJ2-1 TRBV5-6 NA NA
TGTGCCAGCAGCCTCGGGATCGACTACGAGCAGTACTTC CASSLGIDYEQYF TRBJ2-7 TRBV3-1/TRBV3-2 NA once
TGTGCCTCTAGCGGGAGGGCACGGTGGTACGAGCAGTACTTC CASSGRARWYEQYF TRBJ2-7 TRBV30 TRBD2 NA
TGTGCCAGCAGTTACTCGACAGGGAACGGCTATGGCTACACCTTC CASSYSTGNGYGYTF TRBJ1-2 TRBV28 TRBD1 NA
TGTGCCAGCAGTGAAGGGGCACCTCCCTATGGCTACACCTTC CASSEGAPPYGYTF TRBJ1-2 TRBV6-1 NA NA
TGTGCCAGCAGCTTTGGGACAGGGGAAGTAGAGCAGTTCTTC CASSFGTGEVEQFF TRBJ2-1 TRBV11-3 TRBD1 once
TGTGCCAGCAGTTTAAACAGAGATCAGCCCCAGCATTTT CASSLNRDQPQHF TRBJ1-5 TRBV12-3/TRBV12-4 NA NA
TGTGCCAGCAGCCCTAATACCGCTACGCAGTATTTT CASSPNTATQYF TRBJ2-3 TRBV3-1/TRBV3-2 NA NA
TGCGCCAGCAGCCTCGTGGGACTACCCTATGGCTACACCTTC CASSLVGLPYGYTF TRBJ1-2 TRBV5-1 NA NA
TGCGCCAGCAGCGCGGCCCCTCTGATAAACACTGAAGCTTTCTTT CASSAAPLINTEAFF TRBJ1-1 TRBV5-1 NA NA
TGCGCCAGCAGCAAACACGGCACAGATACGCAGTATTTT CASSKHGTDTQYF TRBJ2-3 TRBV10-1 NA NA
TGTGCCAGCAGTGTAGGACAGGGTGAGGAGACCCAGTACTTC CASSVGQGEETQYF TRBJ2-5 TRBV28 TRBD1 NA
TGTGCCACCAGCAGAGGCAGGGGCGATGGCTACACCTTC CATSRGRGDGYTF TRBJ1-2 TRBV15 NA NA
TGTGCCAGCAGCCTGGGGGGGACTAGTGGAGATACGCAGTATTTT CASSLGGTSGDTQYF TRBJ2-3 TRBV11-3 TRBD2 NA
TGTGCCAGCAGCCGCCTCCGTGGGAGGGCCGCCAGCTCCTACAATGAGCAGTTCTTC CASSRLRGRAASSYNEQFF TRBJ2-1 TRBV7-9 TRBD2 NA
TGCAGCGTTCACGACAGGGATTCGTGGGACACTGAAGCTTTCTTT CSVHDRDSWDTEAFF TRBJ1-1 TRBV29-1 TRBD1 NA
TGTGCCAGCAGCTCGACTAGCGGCTCCTACAATGAGCAGTTCTTC CASSSTSGSYNEQFF TRBJ2-1 TRBV13 TRBD2 NA
TGTGCCAGCAGCCAAGCGCTAGCGCACCTTGAGCAGTTCTTC CASSQALAHLEQFF TRBJ2-1 TRBV3-1/TRBV3-2 NA NA
TGTGCCTGGAGGGCCGGAGGGGAAATGAGGCGACTGTTTTTT CAWRAGGEMRRLFF TRBJ1-4 TRBV30 NA NA
TGCGCCAGCAGTAGGGGACAGGAGAATGAAAAACTGTTTTTT CASSRGQENEKLFF TRBJ1-4 TRBV5-1 TRBD1 once
TGTGCCACCAGCAGGCCACCAGGACTAACCAATGAGCAGTTCTTC CATSRPPGLTNEQFF TRBJ2-1 TRBV15 NA NA
TGTGCTAGTGGTTGGGGGCCTTGGGGCTACACCTTC CASGWGPWGYTF TRBJ1-2 TRBV12-5 NA few
TGCGCCAGCAGGACTAGCGGGGGCGGGGGAGAGACCCAGTACTTC CASRTSGGGGETQYF TRBJ2-5 TRBV10-2 TRBD2 NA
TGTGCCAGCAGTCCCGACAGGGTGAGAGATACGCAGTATTTT CASSPDRVRDTQYF TRBJ2-3 TRBV7-2 TRBD1 NA
TGTGCCAGCAGCTTGGGCAGACAAACCCCTAATGAAAAACTGTTTTTT CASSLGRQTPNEKLFF TRBJ1-4 TRBV7-2 NA NA
TGTGCCAGCAGCTCTTACAGGGGGCAGAACACTGAAGCTTTCTTT CASSSYRGQNTEAFF TRBJ1-1 TRBV11-2 TRBD1 few
TGTGCCAGCTCACCTCTAGCGGGGGGCCCTCAAGAGACCCAGTACTTC CASSPLAGGPQETQYF TRBJ2-5 TRBV18 TRBD2 NA
TGTGCCAGCCGCCCCGGGCAGGGGTTCAGTTCACCCCTCCACTTT CASRPGQGFSSPLHF TRBJ1-6 TRBV25-1 NA many
TGTGCCAGCAGTGTATCGGTGGGTAGCAGTACCTACGAGCAGTACTTC CASSVSVGSSTYEQYF TRBJ2-7 TRBV27 NA NA
TGCGCCAGCAGCTTCCAGGGAGGGGCGAACACCGGGGAGCTGTTTTTT CASSFQGGANTGELFF TRBJ2-2 TRBV5-1 TRBD2 NA
TGTGCCAGCAGCTTAGTAGCCGGACTTAATAGCAATCAGCCCCAGCATTTT CASSLVAGLNSNQPQHF TRBJ1-5 TRBV7-6 NA NA
TGTGCCAGCAGCCAGGGACAGTCGCTCTACCCTCTCTATGGCTACACCTTC CASSQGQSLYPLYGYTF TRBJ1-2 TRBV5-6 TRBD1 NA
TGTGCCAGAAGACAGGGAGACACTGAAGCTTTCTTT CARRQGDTEAFF TRBJ1-1 TRBV2 TRBD1 NA
TGTGCCAGCAGTTTTCGCAGGGTCAATTCACCCCTCCACTTT CASSFRRVNSPLHF TRBJ1-6 TRBV27 NA NA
TGTGCCCTCCGGGACAGGAACACCTACGAGCAGTACTTC CALRDRNTYEQYF TRBJ2-7 TRBV30 TRBD1 NA
TGTGCCTCGGACAGGATGGAGAACACTGAAGCTTTCTTT CASDRMENTEAFF TRBJ1-1 TRBV30 TRBD1 NA
TGTGCCAGCAGCCGAAGAGACAATGAGCAGTTCTTC CASSRRDNEQFF TRBJ2-1 TRBV7-3 NA NA
TGTGCCAGCAGCCCAACGGGAGGGGATAATTCACCCCTCCACTTT CASSPTGGDNSPLHF TRBJ1-6 TRBV6-6 NA NA